This passage covers 17 T cell receptor beta chains from one sample sequenced in a study of early T cells in non-severe SARS-CoV-2 infection. TCRdb re-called the 5' RACE reads with MiXCR, one entry per CDR3 protein. The sample holds 30,000 to 40,000 distinct CDR3 sequences, over 4.5% seen once. Sequences were obtained from whole blood. These receptors were taken from an adult who was a healthcare worker with PCR-confirmed SARS-CoV-2 infection or an uninfected control (not recorded which).

This clonotype was detected many times. The rearrangement links TRBV7-2 to TRBJ1-1, with unresolved D. V lost 5 bases and J lost 0, with 7 bases in between. The germline gives CDR1 SGHTA, CDR2 FQGNSA. The CDR3 is made up of 13 amino acids. CDR3 protein: CASSLYMNTEAFF. The DNA for the CDR3 is TGTGCCAGCAGCCTATACATGAACACTGAAGCTTTCTTT.

This clonotype was counted ten times or more. The chain combines TRBV11-2 with TRBJ1-1; D is ambiguous. The CDR3 has 14 residues. Germline V gives CDR1 SGHAT, CDR2 FQNNGV. Trimming pared 2 bases from V and 4 bases from J, leaving 11 bases between. This CDR3 is CASSLIPAATEAFF. The CDR3 DNA reads TGTGCCAGCAGCTTAATCCCGGCCGCCACTGAAGCTTTCTTT.

There are many counts of this clonotype. This chain uses TRBV12-5 with TRBJ1-5; TRBD1 might be the D (5 bases). The V and J ends lost 3 bases and 5 bases respectively, with 14 bases between them. Germline V lookup: CDR1 LGHNT, CDR2 FRNRAP. The CDR3 is made up of 15 amino acids. The CDR3 sequence is CASGFGSGGHQPQHF. CDR3 coding DNA: TGTGCTAGTGGTTTCGGATCGGGGGGACATCAGCCCCAGCATTTT.

The table lists this clonotype with many counts. The chain has TRBV7-6 and TRBJ1-2; the D is unclear. The CDR3 covers 16 residues. Germline values: CDR1 SGHVS, CDR2 FNYEAQ. Between the trimmed V and J ends, which lost 1 base and 6 bases, there was a span of 18 bases. The CDR3 nucleotides read TGTGCCAGCAGCTTAGGTGGCGGACCGGGCGAGAATGGCTACACCTTC. Its protein is CASSLGGGPGENGYTF. The complete variable domain, with remaining parts taken from reference TRBV7-6 and TRBJ1-2, reads GAGVSQSPRYKVTKRGQDVALRCDPISGHVSLYWYRQALGQGPEFLTYFNYEAQQDKSGLPNDRFSAERPEGSISTLTIQRTEQRDSAMYRCASSLGGGPGENGYTFGSGTRLTVV.

This clonotype occurred many times. The V and J genes are TRBV4-1 and TRBJ1-2; D is ambiguous. The germline CDR1 and CDR2 sequences are MGHRA and YSYEKL. Trimming took 0 bases from V and 6 from J, leaving 11 bases between them. This CDR3 has 14 residues. The CDR3 loop reads CASSQDMHSNGYTF. The CDR3 DNA reads as TGCGCCAGCAGCCAAGATATGCATAGTAATGGCTACACCTTC.

This clonotype was seen repeatedly, ten times or more. The chain employs TRBV7-2 and TRBJ2-7; 8 positions match TRBD2. The J segment lost 1 base and the V segment lost 5 bases, leaving 10 bases of the junction unmatched. The CDR3 has 16 amino acids. The V gene's germline CDR1 is SGHTA and CDR2 FQGNSA. The CDR3 here is CASSGYSGGRSYEQYF. The CDR3 nucleotides read TGTGCCAGCAGCGGATACAGCGGGGGTAGGTCCTACGAGCAGTACTTC.

This clonotype was picked up a small number of times. This chain uses TRBV7-2 with TRBJ2-2, with 8 bases lining up with TRBD2. Germline CDR1 is SGHTA and CDR2 is FQGNSA. The CDR3 contains 14 residues. V trimming: 4 bases; J trimming: 8 bases; junction bases outside the gene matches: 6. In nucleotides, the CDR3 is TGTGCCAGCAGCTATCGGACTAGCAGAGGGGAGCTGTTTTTT. It specifies CASSYRTSRGELFF.

Many counts were recorded for this clonotype. This sequence joins TRBV9 and TRBJ1-1, with D unresolved. The germline V gene has CDR1 SGDLS and CDR2 YYNGEE. This CDR3 has 13 amino acids. Trimming took off 0 bases at V and 2 bases at J, with 5 bases between the two ends. CDR3 bases: TGTGCCAGCAGCGTAGACAGAAACACTGAAGCTTTCTTT. This gives the protein CASSVDRNTEAFF.

This clonotype appeared many times. This sequence joins TRBV20-1 and TRBJ1-2, with 7 bases lining up with TRBD1. Trimming at V came to 5 bases and at J to 1 base, leaving 1 base not matched to a gene. This CDR3 has 12 residues. The germline V gene encodes CDR1 DFQATT and CDR2 SNEGSKA (reference sequence). CDR3 in DNA: TGCAGTGCTGGGACAGATAACTATGGCTACACCTTC. Translated: CSAGTDNYGYTF.

This clonotype was seen a few times. The genes are TRBV29-1 and TRBJ2-5; 7 bases align to TRBD2. Germline V CDR1 and CDR2: SQVTM, ANQGSEA. Trimming at V came to 6 bases and at J to 4 bases, leaving 11 bases not matched to a gene. This CDR3 spans 14 amino acids. The CDR3 coding sequence is TGCAGCGTCCTGGGGGGGGATTTTTTAGAGACCCAGTACTTC. Amino acids: CSVLGGDFLETQYF.

This clonotype was observed at least ten times. J is TRBJ2-3 and V is TRBV11-3, with D possibly being TRBD1 or TRBD2 (7 bases each). Germline V CDR1 and CDR2: SGHNT, YENEEA. V lost 5 bases and J 1 base, leaving 16 bases between the germline ends. The CDR3 sequence is 16 residues long. CDR3: CASSPGGGAGTDTQYF. CDR3 coding DNA: TGTGCCAGCAGCCCAGGGGGGGGAGCGGGCACAGATACGCAGTATTTT.

This clonotype has a handful of counts. V usage is TRBV5-6 and J usage is TRBJ2-4; 7 bases fit TRBD2. The CDR3 loop spans 14 amino acids. The V gene's germline CDR1 is SGHDT and CDR2 YYEEEE. V lost 2 bases to trimming and J lost 7 bases; unmatched junction nucleotides: 6. The CDR3 DNA follows: TGTGCCAGCAGCTTTGGGGGAGGGCGTAACATTCAGTACTTC. It is translated as CASSFGGGRNIQYF.

This clonotype came up many times. This chain links TRBV19 with TRBJ2-6; D may correspond to TRBD1 or TRBD2 (6 bases each). The CDR3 consists of 20 residues. Trimming removed 3 bases at V and 3 bases at J, with 24 bases between. Germline assignment: CDR1 LNHDA and CDR2 SQIVND (reference sequence). The CDR3 DNA sequence: TGTGCCAGTAGTATTTTTTCGGGTGACCGGGGGCTTGGTGGGGCCAACGTCCTGACTTTC. This translates into CASSIFSGDRGLGGANVLTF.

This clonotype showed up many times. The rearrangement uses TRBV24-1 and TRBJ1-2; no firm D call. Between the trimmed V and J ends, which lost 4 bases and 2 bases, there was a span of 1 base. The CDR3 is 11 amino acids. CDR1 is KGHDR, CDR2 SFDVKD, per germline. CDR3 DNA sequence: TGTGCCACCAGTGAGAACTATGGCTACACCTTC. The encoded protein is CATSENYGYTF.

This clonotype has ten or more counts. The chain links TRBV29-1 to TRBJ2-1; 8 positions agree with TRBD1. The CDR3 is 14 amino acids. Germline V lookup: CDR1 SQVTM, CDR2 ANQGSEA. With 8 bases clipped from V and 3 bases from J, the junction kept 9 bases outside the gene matches. CDR3 loop: CSPWTGSDYNEQFF. CDR3 nucleotide sequence: TGCAGCCCCTGGACAGGGTCGGACTACAATGAGCAGTTCTTC.

This clonotype occurred many times. V usage is TRBV5-1 and J usage is TRBJ1-5, with D possibly TRBD1 on 6 matching bases. CDR1 is SGHRS, CDR2 YFSETQ, per germline. V was shortened by 0 bases and J by 3 bases, with 19 bases between the two germline ends. There are 18 residues in the CDR3. CDR3 in DNA: TGCGCCAGCAGCTTGGCCCAAACAGGGTACGTTGACAATCAGCCCCAGCATTTT. Its protein product is CASSLAQTGYVDNQPQHF.

V is TRBV30 and J is TRBJ2-2, with unresolved D. Deletions cut 8 bases from V and 1 base from J, with 11 bases between. The germline V gene has CDR1 GTSNPN and CDR2 SVGIG (reference sequence). The CDR3 has 13 residues. The CDR3 DNA follows: TGTGCCGGACGGAACAGGAACACCGGGGAGCTGTTTTTT. Translation: CAGRNRNTGELFF.